Sequencing of this T cell receptor (beta chain) was carried out in a study of blood T cell repertoires in COVID-19. Study-wide background: Donors in the United States, Italy and Spain gave samples during acute or convalescent COVID-19. PBMCs, B-cell-depleted T cells, or T cells provided the cDNA or gDNA that made up the material.

The CDR3 extends over 14 amino acids. The V gene's germline CDR1 is KGHSY and CDR2 FQNENV. Trimming shortened V by 5 bases and J by 7 bases, and 12 bases separated the two germline ends. Authors' analysis steps: Estimation of nucleated cell counts relied on the amplification of reference gene primers. The assay was immunoSEQ multiplex PCR, and TCRdb's table has in-frame clones only and misses some. For V, J and clone size, that table is used; D and trimming come from the DNA. The sample lists 200,000 to 300,000 clones; 88% were seen once. The sequenced sample consisted of peripheral blood. The sequence derives from a human donor in a cohort sampled during active COVID-19. The genes are TRBV16 and TRBJ1-6; D uncertain. The CDR3 nucleotides are TGTGCCAGCAGCTCGCGGGCTTCAAATTCACCCCTCCACTTT. This translates into CASSSRASNSPLHF.